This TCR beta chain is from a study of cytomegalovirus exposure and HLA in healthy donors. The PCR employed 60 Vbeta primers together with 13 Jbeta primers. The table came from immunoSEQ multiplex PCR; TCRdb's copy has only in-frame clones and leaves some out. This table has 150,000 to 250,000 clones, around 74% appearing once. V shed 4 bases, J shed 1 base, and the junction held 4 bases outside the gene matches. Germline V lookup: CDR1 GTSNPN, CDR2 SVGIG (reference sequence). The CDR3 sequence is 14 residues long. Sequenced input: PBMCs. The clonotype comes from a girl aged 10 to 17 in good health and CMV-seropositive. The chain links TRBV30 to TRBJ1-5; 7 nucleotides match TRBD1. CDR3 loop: CAWTIQGSNQPQHF. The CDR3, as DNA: TGTGCCTGGACCATACAGGGGAGCAATCAGCCCCAGCATTTT.